The rows below give T cell receptor beta chains drawn from one sample of a study of identifying expanded T cells in peripheral blood. The data were produced by immunoSEQ multiplex PCR, yet TCRdb's version contains in-frame clones alone and is incomplete. The sample records fewer than 85,000 clones, approximately 84% being singletons. The sequencing sample was made of blood. The source is a person between 18 and 70 years old in good health. Both conserved end residues are part of each CDR3. A D gene is named only where the DNA matches it firmly. Rows give clone size only sometimes, using once, few, many, or a class for an expanded clone.

v_call,j_call,d_call,clone_size,cdr3_aa,cdr3_nt
TRBV7-2,TRBJ2-7,-,-,CASSLAKGRRYEQYF,TGTGCCAGCAGCTTAGCGAAGGGTAGGCGTTACGAGCAGTACTTC
TRBV5-1,TRBJ2-3,-,-,CASSLGGHSSTDTQYF,TGCGCCAGCAGCTTGGGAGGACACAGTAGCACAGATACGCAGTATTTT
TRBV10-3,TRBJ2-5,-,-,CATRGQNQETQYF,TGTGCCACACGAGGACAGAACCAAGAGACCCAGTACTTC
TRBV2,TRBJ2-7,-,-,CASTMLASSYEQYF,TGTGCCAGCACCATGCTGGCTAGCTCCTACGAGCAGTACTTC
TRBV7-9,TRBJ2-7,-,-,CASSLIEEQYF,TGTGCCAGCAGCTTGATTGAGGAGCAGTACTTC
TRBV19,TRBJ2-3,-,-,CASSTPGADTQYF,TGTGCCAGTAGTACCCCAGGTGCAGATACGCAGTATTTT
TRBV2,TRBJ2-1,TRBD1,-,CASLGEIPGQRYNEQFF,TGTGCCAGCCTTGGCGAAATTCCGGGACAGCGCTACAATGAGCAGTTCTTC
TRBV11-3,TRBJ2-1,TRBD1,-,CASSLVGTGVNNEQFF,TGTGCCAGCAGCTTAGTAGGGACAGGGGTCAACAATGAGCAGTTCTTC
TRBV11-2,TRBJ1-4,TRBD1,-,CASSPGTGQNEKLFF,TGTGCCAGCAGCCCCGGGACAGGGCAAAATGAAAAACTGTTTTTT
TRBV9,TRBJ2-7,-,once,CASSLRDGLETYEQYF,TGTGCCAGCAGCCTGCGGGACGGATTAGAAACCTACGAGCAGTACTTC
TRBV28,TRBJ2-1,TRBD2,-,CASSTLAGAMNEQFF,TGTGCCAGCAGTACCCTAGCGGGAGCTATGAATGAGCAGTTCTTC
TRBV2,TRBJ2-2,-,-,CASSGTTGAGGELFF,TGTGCCAGCAGCGGAACGACGGGCGCTGGCGGGGAGCTGTTTTTT
TRBV5-4,TRBJ2-7,-,-,CASSLDGSGLYEQYF,TGTGCCAGCAGCTTGGACGGGTCGGGCCTCTACGAGCAGTACTTC
TRBV7-9,TRBJ2-5,TRBD1,-,CASSPKRRTGQETQYF,TGTGCCAGCAGCCCAAAACGCCGGACAGGTCAAGAGACCCAGTACTTC
TRBV10-2,TRBJ1-5,-,few,CASSYTQSSNQPQHF,TGCGCCAGCAGTTACACACAGTCTAGCAATCAGCCCCAGCATTTT
TRBV11-2,TRBJ1-5,TRBD1,-,CASSQAGGKDQPQHF,TGCGCCAGCAGCCAAGCAGGGGGAAAGGATCAGCCCCAGCATTTT
TRBV28,TRBJ2-7,-,-,CASSLETGEYEQYF,TGTGCCAGCAGTTTAGAGACAGGAGAATACGAGCAGTACTTC
TRBV6-6,TRBJ2-7,-,-,CASSYVGQAYEQYF,TGTGCCAGCAGTTATGTGGGACAAGCCTACGAGCAGTACTTC
TRBV6-1,TRBJ1-5,-,-,CASSGSNQPQHF,TGTGCCAGCAGTGGGAGCAATCAGCCCCAGCATTTT
TRBV28,TRBJ2-3,-,-,CASSLWGGPSTDTQYF,TGTGCCAGCAGTTTATGGGGGGGTCCTAGCACAGATACGCAGTATTTT
TRBV2,TRBJ2-1,TRBD2,-,CASSEETSGSPGFF,TGTGCCAGCAGTGAAGAGACTAGCGGGAGCCCGGGGTTCTTC
TRBV18,TRBJ1-1,TRBD1,-,CASSLYRQGTNTEAFF,TGTGCCAGCTCACTATACAGACAGGGGACGAACACTGAAGCTTTCTTT
TRBV19,TRBJ2-5,TRBD1,once,CASSSDREETQYF,TGTGCCAGTAGTTCGGACAGGGAGGAGACCCAGTACTTC
TRBV18,TRBJ2-3,-,-,CASSPRTDTQYF,TGTGCCAGCTCACCACGCACAGATACGCAGTATTTT
TRBV5-6,TRBJ2-3,TRBD1,-,CASSLRTGRTDTQYF,TGTGCCAGCAGCCTCCGGACAGGCCGCACAGATACGCAGTATTTT
TRBV19,TRBJ1-3,TRBD1,once,CASTSRGQGPGNTIYF,TGTGCCAGTACCTCACGGGGACAGGGGCCTGGAAACACCATATATTTT
TRBV7-2,TRBJ2-3,-,-,CASSSLGGTAFTDTQYF,TGTGCCAGCAGCTCCTTAGGGGGGACAGCCTTCACAGATACGCAGTATTTT
TRBV9,TRBJ1-2,-,-,CASSVRGGNYGYTF,TGTGCCAGCAGCGTACGGGGAGGGAACTATGGCTACACCTTC
TRBV20-1,TRBJ2-7,-,many,CSATPSSEQYF,TGCAGTGCAACCCCTAGTTCCGAGCAGTACTTC
TRBV11-2,TRBJ2-1,-,-,CASSLGLARRYNEQFF,TGTGCCAGCAGCTTAGGCCTAGCGAGGAGGTATAATGAGCAGTTCTTC
TRBV7-8,TRBJ2-5,TRBD2,-,CASSHPAGAVETQYF,TGTGCCAGCAGCCACCCAGCGGGAGCGGTGGAGACCCAGTACTTC
TRBV7-2,TRBJ2-2,TRBD2,-,CASSPTSGSIGGELFF,TGTGCCAGCAGCCCGACTAGCGGGAGTATCGGCGGGGAGCTGTTTTTT
TRBV6-6,TRBJ2-7,-,once,CASSQGTTYEQYF,TGTGCCAGCAGCCAGGGAACTACCTACGAGCAGTACTTC
TRBV5-8,TRBJ1-1,TRBD1,-,CASSLGTGVHTEAFF,TGTGCCAGCAGCTTGGGGACAGGGGTGCACACTGAAGCTTTCTTT
TRBV14,TRBJ2-3,TRBD2,-,CASSQGLAGAQTPTDTQYF,TGTGCCAGCAGCCAGGGACTAGCGGGAGCGCAAACTCCGACAGATACGCAGTATTTT
TRBV30,TRBJ1-5,-,-,CAWTPAGGGAFSNQPQHF,TGTGCCTGGACCCCCGCCGGGGGGGGCGCATTTAGTAATCAGCCCCAGCATTTT
TRBV30,TRBJ1-4,-,-,CAWRLTATNEKLFF,TGTGCCTGGAGACTGACAGCAACTAATGAAAAACTGTTTTTT
TRBV5-3,TRBJ1-2,-,-,CARSLRQGTTF,TGTGCCAGAAGCTTGCGCCAGGGTACTACCTTC
TRBV11-3,TRBJ2-3,TRBD1,-,CASSFNRGDTQYF,TGTGCCAGCAGCTTTAACAGGGGAGATACGCAGTATTTT
TRBV7-2,TRBJ2-3,-,-,CASSSPPGSYDTQYF,TGTGCCAGCAGCTCCCCTCCGGGTTCATACGATACGCAGTATTTT
TRBV7-3,TRBJ2-3,-,-,CASSLAVATDTQYF,TGTGCCAGCAGCTTAGCGGTAGCAACAGATACGCAGTATTTT
TRBV27,TRBJ2-3,-,-,CASSFSSTDTQYF,TGTGCCAGCAGTTTTAGCAGCACAGATACGCAGTATTTT
TRBV9,TRBJ2-7,-,-,CASSPQGYEQYF,TGTGCCAGCAGCCCTCAGGGTTACGAGCAGTACTTC
TRBV6-5,TRBJ1-4,-,-,CASSYFRQAANEKLFF,TGTGCCAGCAGTTACTTTCGGCAGGCGGCTAATGAAAAACTGTTTTTT
TRBV5-3,TRBJ2-7,TRBD2,once,CARSFRDYNYEQYF,TGTGCCAGAAGCTTCCGGGACTACAACTACGAGCAGTACTTC
TRBV6-5,TRBJ1-2,-,-,CASSYLQGYGYTF,TGTGCCAGCAGTTACCTCCAGGGGTATGGCTACACCTTC
TRBV2,TRBJ2-2,-,-,CASSDLVGLLNTGELFF,TGTGCCAGCAGTGATTTAGTGGGACTGCTGAACACCGGGGAGCTGTTTTTT
TRBV28,TRBJ2-3,TRBD2,-,CASSPASGSRDDTQYF,TGTGCCAGCAGTCCGGCTAGCGGGAGTAGGGATGATACGCAGTATTTT
TRBV15,TRBJ2-3,-,-,CATKGDRISTDTQYF,TGTGCCACCAAAGGCGACAGAATTAGCACAGATACGCAGTATTTT
TRBV7-3,TRBJ2-3,-,few,CASSSAGSRSDTQYF,TGTGCCAGCAGTTCTGCCGGGAGTCGATCAGATACGCAGTATTTT
TRBV2,TRBJ2-1,-,-,CASSLRPGTYNEQFF,TGTGCCAGCAGTCTCCGACCAGGCACCTACAATGAGCAGTTCTTC
TRBV2,TRBJ2-3,TRBD2,-,CASSVQLAGTDTQYF,TGTGCCAGCAGTGTTCAACTAGCGGGCACAGATACGCAGTATTTT